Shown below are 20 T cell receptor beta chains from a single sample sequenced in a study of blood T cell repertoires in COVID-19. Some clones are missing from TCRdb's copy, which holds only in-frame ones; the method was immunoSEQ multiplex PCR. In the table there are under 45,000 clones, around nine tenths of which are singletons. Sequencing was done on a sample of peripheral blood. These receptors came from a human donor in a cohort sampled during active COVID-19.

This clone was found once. This chain's CDR3 is CASRPPGRVQETQYF. The CDR3 bases are TGTGCCAGCAGACCCCCGGGGAGGGTTCAAGAGACCCAGTACTTC. The rearrangement links TRBV7-9 to TRBJ2-5, with 7 bases that match TRBD2. J gave up 2 bases and V 6 bases, and 9 bases lay outside the gene matches. The CDR3 is 15 amino acids. CDR1 is SEHNR and CDR2 is FQNEAQ in the germline V gene (reference sequence).

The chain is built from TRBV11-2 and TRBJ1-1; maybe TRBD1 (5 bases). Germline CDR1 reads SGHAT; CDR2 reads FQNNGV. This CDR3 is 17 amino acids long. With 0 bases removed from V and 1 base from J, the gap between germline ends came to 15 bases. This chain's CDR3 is CASSLDRWGGENTEAFF. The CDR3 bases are TGTGCCAGCAGCTTAGATCGTTGGGGGGGGGAGAACACTGAAGCTTTCTTT.

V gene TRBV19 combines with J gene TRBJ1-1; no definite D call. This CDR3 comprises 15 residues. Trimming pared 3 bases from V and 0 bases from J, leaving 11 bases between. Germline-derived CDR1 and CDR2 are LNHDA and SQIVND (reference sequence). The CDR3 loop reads CASSIYEGLNTEAFF. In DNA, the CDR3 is TGTGCCAGTAGTATTTACGAGGGATTGAACACTGAAGCTTTCTTT.

The CDR3, as DNA: TGTGCCAGCAGTTACTCGATGAGAACCGCTGAAGCTTTCTTT. The encoded protein is CASSYSMRTAEAFF. This chain links TRBV6-5 with TRBJ1-1; unclear D gene. This CDR3 has 14 residues. Germline assignment: CDR1 MNHEY and CDR2 SVGAGI. Trimming took off 0 bases at V and 6 bases at J, with 11 bases between the two ends.

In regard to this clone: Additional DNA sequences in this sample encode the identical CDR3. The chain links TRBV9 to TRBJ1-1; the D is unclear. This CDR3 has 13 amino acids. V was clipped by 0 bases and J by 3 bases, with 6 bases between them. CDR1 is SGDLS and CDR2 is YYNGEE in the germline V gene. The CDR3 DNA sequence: TGTGCCAGCAGCGTAGGCGGGGACACTGAAGCTTTCTTT. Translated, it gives CASSVGGDTEAFF.

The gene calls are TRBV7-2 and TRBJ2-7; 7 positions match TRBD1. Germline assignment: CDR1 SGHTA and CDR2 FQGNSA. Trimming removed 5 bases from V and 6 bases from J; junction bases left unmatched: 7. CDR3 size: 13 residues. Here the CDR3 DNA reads TGTGCCAGCAGCATACACTGGGACAGCGAGCAGTACTTC. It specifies CASSIHWDSEQYF.

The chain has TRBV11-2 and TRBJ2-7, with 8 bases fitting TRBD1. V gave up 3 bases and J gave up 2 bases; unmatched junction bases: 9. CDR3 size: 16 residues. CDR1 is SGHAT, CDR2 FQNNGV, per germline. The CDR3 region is CASSLSRTGNPYEQYF. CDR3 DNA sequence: TGTGCCAGCAGCTTGTCCCGGACAGGGAACCCCTACGAGCAGTACTTC.

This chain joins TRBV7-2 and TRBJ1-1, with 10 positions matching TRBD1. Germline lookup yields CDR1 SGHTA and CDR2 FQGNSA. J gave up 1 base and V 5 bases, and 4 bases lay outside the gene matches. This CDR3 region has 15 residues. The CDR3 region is CASSPRTGGNTEAFF. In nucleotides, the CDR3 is TGTGCCAGCAGCCCGCGGACAGGGGGGAACACTGAAGCTTTCTTT.

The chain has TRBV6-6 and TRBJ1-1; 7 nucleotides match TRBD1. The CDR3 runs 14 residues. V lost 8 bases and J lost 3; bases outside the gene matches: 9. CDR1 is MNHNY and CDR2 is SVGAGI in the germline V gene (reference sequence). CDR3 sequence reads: CASEEPTGDTEAFF. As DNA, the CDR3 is TGTGCCAGCGAGGAACCCACAGGGGACACTGAAGCTTTCTTT.

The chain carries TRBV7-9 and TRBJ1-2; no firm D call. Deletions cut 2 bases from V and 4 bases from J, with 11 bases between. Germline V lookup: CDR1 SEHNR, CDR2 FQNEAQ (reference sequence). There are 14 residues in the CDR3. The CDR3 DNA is TGTGCCAGCAGCTTACAACAGACTATCTATGGCTACACCTTC. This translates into CASSLQQTIYGYTF.

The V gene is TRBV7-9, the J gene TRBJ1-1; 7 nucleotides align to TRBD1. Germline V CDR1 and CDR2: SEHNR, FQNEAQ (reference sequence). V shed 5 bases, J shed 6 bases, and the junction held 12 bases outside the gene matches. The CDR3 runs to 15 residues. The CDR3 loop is CASSPPSNRGAEAFF. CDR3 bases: TGTGCCAGCAGCCCTCCATCTAACAGGGGCGCTGAAGCTTTCTTT.

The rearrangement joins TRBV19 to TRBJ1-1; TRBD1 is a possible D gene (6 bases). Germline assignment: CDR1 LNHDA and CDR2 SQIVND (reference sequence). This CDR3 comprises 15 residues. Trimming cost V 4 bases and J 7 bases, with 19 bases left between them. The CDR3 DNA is TGTGCCAGTAGTAGTGGGGGCTTAGCTTCCCGTGAAGCTTTCTTT. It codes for CASSSGGLASREAFF.

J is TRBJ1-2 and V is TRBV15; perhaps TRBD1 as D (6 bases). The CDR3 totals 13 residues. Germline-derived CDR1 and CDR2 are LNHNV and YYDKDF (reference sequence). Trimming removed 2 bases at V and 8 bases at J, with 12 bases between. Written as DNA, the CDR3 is TGTGCCACCAGCAGATCAGGGGAGCTCGGCTACACCTTC. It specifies CATSRSGELGYTF.

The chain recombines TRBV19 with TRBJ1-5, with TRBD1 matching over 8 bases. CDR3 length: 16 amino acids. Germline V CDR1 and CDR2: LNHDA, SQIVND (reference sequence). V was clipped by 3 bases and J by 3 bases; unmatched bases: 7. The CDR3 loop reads CASSMWGQALNQPQHF. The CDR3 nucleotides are TGTGCCAGTAGTATGTGGGGACAGGCCCTCAATCAGCCCCAGCATTTT.

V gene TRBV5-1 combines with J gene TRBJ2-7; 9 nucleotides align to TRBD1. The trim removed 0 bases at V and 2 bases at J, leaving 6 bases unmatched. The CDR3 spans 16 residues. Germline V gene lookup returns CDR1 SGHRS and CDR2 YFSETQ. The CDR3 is CASSLGRDRVPYEQYF. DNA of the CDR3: TGCGCCAGCAGCTTGGGTCGGGACAGGGTGCCCTACGAGCAGTACTTC.

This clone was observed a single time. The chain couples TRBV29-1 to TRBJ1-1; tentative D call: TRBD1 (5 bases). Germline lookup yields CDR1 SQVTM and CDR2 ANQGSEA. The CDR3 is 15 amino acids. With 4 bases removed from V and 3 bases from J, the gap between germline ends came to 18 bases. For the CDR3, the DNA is TGCAGCGTTGTCCCTGGTTGGAGGGGATACACTGAAGCTTTCTTT. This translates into CSVVPGWRGYTEAFF. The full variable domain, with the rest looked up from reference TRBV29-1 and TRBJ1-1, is SAVISQKPSRDICQRGTSLTIQCQVDSQVTMMFWYRQQPGQSLTLIATANQGSEATYESGFVIDKFPISRPNLTFSTLTVSNMSPEDSSIYLCSVVPGWRGYTEAFFGQGTRLTVV.

CDR3 sequence reads: CASSRQGIGYGYTF. Written as DNA, the CDR3 is TGTGCCAGCAGCCGTCAGGGGATAGGCTATGGCTACACCTTC. The chain recombines TRBV7-9 with TRBJ1-2; D perhaps matches TRBD1 (6 bases). With 5 bases removed from V and 4 bases from J, the gap between germline ends came to 14 bases. The CDR3 spans 14 residues. CDR1 and CDR2 from the germline V gene are SEHNR and FQNEAQ (reference sequence).

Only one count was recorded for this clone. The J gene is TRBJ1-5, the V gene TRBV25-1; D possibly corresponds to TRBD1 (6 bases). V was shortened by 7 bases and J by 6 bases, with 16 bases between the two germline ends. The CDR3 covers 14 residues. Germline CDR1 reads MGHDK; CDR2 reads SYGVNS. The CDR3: CASTPQGLGQPQHF. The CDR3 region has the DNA TGTGCCAGCACCCCTCAGGGGTTAGGTCAGCCCCAGCATTTT.

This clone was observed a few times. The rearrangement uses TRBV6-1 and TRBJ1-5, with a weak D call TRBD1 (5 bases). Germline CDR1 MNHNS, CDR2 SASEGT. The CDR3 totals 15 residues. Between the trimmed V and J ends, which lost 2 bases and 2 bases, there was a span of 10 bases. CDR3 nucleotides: TGTGCCAGCAGTGAAAGAGGGGAGGGCAATCAGCCCCAGCATTTT. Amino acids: CASSERGEGNQPQHF.

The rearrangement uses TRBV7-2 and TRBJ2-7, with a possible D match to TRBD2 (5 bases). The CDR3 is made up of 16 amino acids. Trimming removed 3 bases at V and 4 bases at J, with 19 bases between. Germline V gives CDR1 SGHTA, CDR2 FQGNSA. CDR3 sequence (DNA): TGTGCCAGCAGCTTTCCCGGAGGCAGGTCTAGGTACGAGCAGTACTTC. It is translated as CASSFPGGRSRYEQYF.